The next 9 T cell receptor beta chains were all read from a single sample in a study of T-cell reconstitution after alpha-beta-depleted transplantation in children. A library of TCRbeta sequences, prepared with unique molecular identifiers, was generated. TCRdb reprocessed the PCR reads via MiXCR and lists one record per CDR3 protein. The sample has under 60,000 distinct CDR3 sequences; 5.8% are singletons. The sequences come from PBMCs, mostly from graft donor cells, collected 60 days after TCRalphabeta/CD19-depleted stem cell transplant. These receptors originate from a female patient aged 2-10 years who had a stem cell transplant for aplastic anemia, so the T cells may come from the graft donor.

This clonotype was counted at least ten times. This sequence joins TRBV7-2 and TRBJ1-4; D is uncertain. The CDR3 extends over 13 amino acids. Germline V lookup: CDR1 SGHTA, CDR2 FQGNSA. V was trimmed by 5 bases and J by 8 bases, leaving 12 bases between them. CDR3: CASSVRLEEKLFF. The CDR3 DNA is TGTGCCAGCAGCGTCCGGCTTGAGGAAAAACTGTTTTTT.

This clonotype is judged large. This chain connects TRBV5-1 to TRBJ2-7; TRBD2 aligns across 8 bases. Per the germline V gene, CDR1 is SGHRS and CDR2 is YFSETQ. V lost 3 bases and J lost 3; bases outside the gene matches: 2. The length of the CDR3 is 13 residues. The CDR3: CASSSGLGYEQYF. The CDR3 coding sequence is TGCGCCAGCAGCTCGGGACTAGGCTACGAGCAGTACTTC.

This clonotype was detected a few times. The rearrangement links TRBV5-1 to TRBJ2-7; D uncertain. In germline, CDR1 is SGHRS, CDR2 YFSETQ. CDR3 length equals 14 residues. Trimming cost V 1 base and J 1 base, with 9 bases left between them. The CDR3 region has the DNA TGCGCCAGCAGCTTGTTCGGCGGTTCCTACGAGCAGTACTTC. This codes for CASSLFGGSYEQYF.

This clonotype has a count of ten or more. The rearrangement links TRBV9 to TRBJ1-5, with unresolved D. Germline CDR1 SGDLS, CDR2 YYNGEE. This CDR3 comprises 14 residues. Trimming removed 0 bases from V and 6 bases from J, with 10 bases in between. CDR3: CASSVGPGPQPQHF. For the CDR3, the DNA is TGTGCCAGCAGCGTAGGGCCAGGACCTCAGCCCCAGCATTTT. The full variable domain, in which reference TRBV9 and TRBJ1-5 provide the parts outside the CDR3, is DSGVTQTPKHLITATGQRVTLRCSPRSGDLSVYWYQQSLDQGLQFLIQYYNGEERAKGNILERFSAQQFPDLHSELNLSSLELGDSALYFCASSVGPGPQPQHFGDGTRLSIL.

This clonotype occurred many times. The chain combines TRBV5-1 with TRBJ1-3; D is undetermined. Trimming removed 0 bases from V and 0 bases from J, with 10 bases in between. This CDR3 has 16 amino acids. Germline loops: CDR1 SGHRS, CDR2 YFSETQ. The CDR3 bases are TGCGCCAGCAGCTTGGCCGGGGTGAGCTCTGGAAACACCATATATTTT. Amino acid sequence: CASSLAGVSSGNTIYF.

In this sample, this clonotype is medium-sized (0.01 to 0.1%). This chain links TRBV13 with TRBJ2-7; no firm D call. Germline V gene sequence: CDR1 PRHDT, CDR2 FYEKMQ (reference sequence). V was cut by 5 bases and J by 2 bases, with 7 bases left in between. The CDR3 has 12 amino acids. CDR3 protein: CASSPGAYEQYF. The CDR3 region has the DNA TGTGCCAGCAGCCCCGGCGCCTACGAGCAGTACTTC. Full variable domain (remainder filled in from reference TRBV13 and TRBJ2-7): AAGVIQSPRHLIKEKRETATLKCYPIPRHDTVYWYQQGPGQDPQFLISFYEKMQSDKGSIPDRFSAQQFSDYHSELNMSSLELGDSALYFCASSPGAYEQYFGPGTRLTVT.

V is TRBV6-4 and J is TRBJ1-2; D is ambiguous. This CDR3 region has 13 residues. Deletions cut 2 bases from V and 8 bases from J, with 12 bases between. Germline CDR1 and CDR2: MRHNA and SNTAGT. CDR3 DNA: TGTGCCAGCAGTGACGGGCCCTTAGAAGGCTACACCTTC. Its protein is CASSDGPLEGYTF.

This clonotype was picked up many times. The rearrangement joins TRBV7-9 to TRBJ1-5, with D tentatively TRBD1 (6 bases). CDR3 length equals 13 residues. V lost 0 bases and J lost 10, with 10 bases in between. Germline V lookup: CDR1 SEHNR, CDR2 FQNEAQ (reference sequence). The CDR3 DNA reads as TGTGCCAGCAGCTTAGCAGACGGGACACCCCAGCATTTT. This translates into CASSLADGTPQHF.

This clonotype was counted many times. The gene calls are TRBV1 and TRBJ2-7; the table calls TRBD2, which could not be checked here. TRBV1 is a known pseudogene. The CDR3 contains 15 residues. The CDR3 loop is CTSSQLRSGGNEQYV. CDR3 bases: TGCACCAGCAGCCAACTGCGGAGTGGAGGGAACGAGCAGTACGTC.